This T cell receptor beta chain was profiled in a study of blood T cell repertoires in COVID-19. Sequencing used immunoSEQ multiplex PCR; TCRdb keeps in-frame clones, though not all of them. The sample lists 180,000 or so clones; 88% were seen once. V was clipped by 4 bases and J by 3 bases, with 7 bases between them. The CDR3 covers 13 residues. In germline, CDR1 is MGHRA, CDR2 YSYEKL. This clone appeared a single time. The sequenced sample consisted of peripheral blood. The chain has TRBV4-1 and TRBJ2-1; tentatively, D is TRBD2 (5 bases). The receptor comes from a young man with active or convalescent COVID-19. CDR3 DNA sequence: TGCGCCAGCAGCCGGACTTACTACAATGAGCAGTTCTTC. Its protein is CASSRTYYNEQFF.